This T cell receptor (beta chain) was captured by sequencing in a study of T cells in tumors after PD-1 blockade. On the study more broadly: A subset received ongoing vismodegib 150 mg daily alongside anti-PD-1 therapy. Peripheral blood samples averaged 36,536 unique clonotypes and 113,528 templates. Study-level points and caveats: Peripheral recruitment is suggested, as some novel exhausted tumor clones were in pre-treatment blood.

This clone has only a few counts. Its specificity is not known. Template: tumor biopsy or peripheral blood genomic DNA, roughly 550-6,004 ng per sample. The assay was immunoSEQ multiplex PCR, and TCRdb's table has in-frame clones only and misses some. The sample has tens of thousands of clones; 74% are singletons. The V gene end was trimmed by 4 bases and the J gene end by 3 bases; junction bases not matched to a gene: 1. This CDR3 comprises 15 residues. Germline CDR1 reads MGHRA; CDR2 reads YSYEKL. The specimen was PBMCs, collected after anti-PD-1 treatment. This sequence originates from a human donor with basal cell carcinoma. The V call is TRBV4-1, the J call TRBJ2-1, with TRBD2 matching over 12 bases. This CDR3 reads CASSPGLAGYNEQFF. As DNA, the CDR3 is TGCGCCAGCAGCCCGGGACTAGCGGGCTACAATGAGCAGTTCTTC.